This passage covers 8 T cell receptor beta chains from one sample sequenced in a study of monozygotic twins with inflammatory bowel disease. With the 5' RACE reads reprocessed, TCRdb shows one record per CDR3 protein and no DNA. The listing contains 350,000 to 500,000 distinct CDR3 sequences. The material sequenced was blood. These receptors came from a human donor with ulcerative colitis or Crohn's disease, or a healthy co-twin of an affected twin (not recorded which).

CDR3 sequence reads: CASSLSSGDFQEQFF. This chain uses TRBV7-3 with TRBJ2-1; lacking DNA, the TRBD2 call made by TCRdb goes unchecked. Germline V gene lookup returns CDR1 SGHTA and CDR2 FQGTGA. The CDR3 sequence is 15 residues long. Combining the CDR3 with reference TRBV7-3 and TRBJ2-1 gives the whole variable domain GAGVSQTPSNKVTEKGKYVELRCDPISGHTALYWYRQSLGQGPEFLIYFQGTGAADDSGLPNDRFFAVRPEGSVSTLKIQRTERGDSAVYLCASSLSSGDFQEQFFGPGTRLTVL.

The chain combines TRBV7-2 with TRBJ2-3; TCRdb gives TRBD2 as the D gene, but with no DNA this cannot be confirmed. Germline CDR1 reads SGHTA; CDR2 reads FQGNSA. This CDR3 comprises 14 residues. This chain's CDR3 is CASSSDSGLGAQYF.

This sequence joins TRBV12-3 or TRBV12-4 and TRBJ2-7; with no DNA, the TCRdb D assignment of TRBD1 cannot be verified. The CDR3 totals 16 residues. CDR3 region: CASSLDRDRGKYEQYF.

V gene TRBV20-1 combines with J gene TRBJ2-5. The length of the CDR3 is 13 residues. Per the germline V gene, CDR1 is DFQATT and CDR2 is SNEGSKA (reference sequence). CDR3 protein: CSAAVDSLETQYF.

This rearrangement joins TRBV12-3 or TRBV12-4 to TRBJ2-6; TCRdb calls TRBD1, which cannot be checked without DNA. This CDR3 region has 15 residues. CDR3 loop: CASSRDGSGANVLTF.

The genes are TRBV4-3 and TRBJ1-2; the TCRdb call, TRBD1, lacks DNA for checking. CDR1 is LGHNA and CDR2 is YSLEER in the germline V gene. The CDR3 sequence is 15 residues long. CDR3 residues: CASRDRSIPNYGYTF.

The V gene is TRBV29-1, the J gene TRBJ1-1; TCRdb lists TRBD1, though no DNA is available to test this call. The CDR3 is 12 amino acids. Germline V gene lookup returns CDR1 SQVTM and CDR2 ANQGSEA. CDR3 amino acids: CSVRAGNTEAFF.

The CDR3: CASSHPGEYNEQFF. The gene calls are TRBV4-1 and TRBJ2-1; TCRdb reports TRBD1, a call that lacks DNA to check it against. This CDR3 comprises 14 residues. Germline assignment: CDR1 MGHRA and CDR2 YSYEKL.